This section outlines one T cell receptor (beta chain) sequence together with its context. This record belongs to a study of blood T cell repertoires in COVID-19. Whole-study context: T cells, B-cell-depleted T cells, or PBMCs supplied cDNA or gDNA.

Method: immunoSEQ multiplex PCR; TCRdb's copy keeps in-frame clones and lacks some. The table lists roughly 180,000 clones, approximately 90% of them singletons. V lost 4 bases and J 2 bases, leaving 13 bases between the germline ends. The CDR3 length is 14 residues. Germline V lookup: CDR1 SGHNT, CDR2 YYREEE (reference sequence). The TCR comes from a man aged 18 to 29 with acute or convalescent COVID-19. This chain joins TRBV5-4 and TRBJ2-7, with D tentatively TRBD1 (6 bases). The sequenced sample was peripheral blood. Here the CDR3 reads CASSDGTRTYEQYF. In nucleotides, the CDR3 is TGTGCCAGCAGCGACGGGACACGGACCTACGAGCAGTACTTC.